This T cell receptor (beta chain) was captured in a study of TIL therapy for anti-PD-1-resistant metastatic lung cancer. For the study at large: Median tumor PD-L1 proportion score was approximately 6.3%.

Germline V lookup: CDR1 MDHEN, CDR2 SYDVKM. The CDR3 consists of 13 residues. In the case of this clone: Its antigen is currently unknown.

Study results and caveats: Patients were highly selected, enriched for treatment-naive, never-smoker and oncogene-addicted cases.

The immunoSEQ assay was v3. Survey-level samples got roughly 1.9 million read pairs; deep-level samples got about 4.5-6.5 million. Profiled with immunoSEQ multiplex PCR; TCRdb holds only in-frame clones, not every one. The top ten clones hold 10% to 12% of a sample with 9,100 or so clones, 76% of them seen once. Time point denoted: pre-treatment sample, taken before nivolumab and TIL therapy. Most excised metastases sampled were pleural nodules or supraclavicular lymph nodes. This clonotype was obtained from a person between 30 and 80 years old with non-small cell lung cancer. The chain employs TRBV28 and TRBJ2-5, with 7 bases lining up with TRBD2. The J call may not be correct, given that the DNA end is closer to TRBJ2-7. Source: tumor tissue, taken at baseline. CDR3 in amino acids: CASVTSAAHEQYF. DNA of the CDR3: TGTGCCAGCGTAACTAGCGCCGCCCACGAGCAGTACTTC.